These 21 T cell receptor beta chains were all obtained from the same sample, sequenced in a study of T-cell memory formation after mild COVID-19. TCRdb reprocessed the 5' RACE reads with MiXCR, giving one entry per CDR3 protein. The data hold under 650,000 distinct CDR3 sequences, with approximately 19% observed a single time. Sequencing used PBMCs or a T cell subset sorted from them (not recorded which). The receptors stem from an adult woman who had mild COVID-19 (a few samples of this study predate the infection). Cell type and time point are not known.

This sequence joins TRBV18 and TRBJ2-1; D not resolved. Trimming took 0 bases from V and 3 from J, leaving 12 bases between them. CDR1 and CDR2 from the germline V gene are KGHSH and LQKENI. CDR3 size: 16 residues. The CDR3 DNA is TGTGCCAGCTCACCACCTAGGCAGCCGAACTACAATGAGCAGTTCTTC. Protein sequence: CASSPPRQPNYNEQFF.

CDR3 DNA sequence: TGTGCCATTGCAGGGGGCAGCACCTACGAGCAGTACTTC. Its translation: CAIAGGSTYEQYF. The chain carries TRBV21-1 and TRBJ2-7; the table's D call of TRBD1 was not tested on the DNA. TRBV21-1 is reported as a pseudogene. This CDR3 has 13 residues.

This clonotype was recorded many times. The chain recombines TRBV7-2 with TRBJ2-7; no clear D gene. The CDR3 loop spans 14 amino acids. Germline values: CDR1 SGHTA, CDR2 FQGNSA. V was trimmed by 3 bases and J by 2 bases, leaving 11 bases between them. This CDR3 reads CASSLLTSTYEQYF. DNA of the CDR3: TGTGCCAGCAGCTTGTTAACGTCAACCTACGAGCAGTACTTC. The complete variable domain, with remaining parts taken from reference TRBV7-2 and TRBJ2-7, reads GAGVSQSPSNKVTEKGKDVELRCDPISGHTALYWYRQSLGQGLEFLIYFQGNSAPDKSGLPSDRFSAERTGGSVSTLTIQRTQQEDSAVYLCASSLLTSTYEQYFGPGTRLTVT.

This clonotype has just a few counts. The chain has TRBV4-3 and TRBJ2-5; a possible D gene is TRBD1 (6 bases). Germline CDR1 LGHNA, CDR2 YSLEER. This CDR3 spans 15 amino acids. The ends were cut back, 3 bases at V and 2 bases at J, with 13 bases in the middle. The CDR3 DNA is TGCGCCAGCAGCCATAATTTCGGGACACAAGAGACCCAGTACTTC. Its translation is CASSHNFGTQETQYF.

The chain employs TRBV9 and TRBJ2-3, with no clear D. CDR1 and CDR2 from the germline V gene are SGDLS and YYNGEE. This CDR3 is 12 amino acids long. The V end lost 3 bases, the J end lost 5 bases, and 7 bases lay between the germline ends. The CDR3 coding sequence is TGTGCCAGCAGCGAACGAATAGATACGCAGTATTTT. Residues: CASSERIDTQYF.

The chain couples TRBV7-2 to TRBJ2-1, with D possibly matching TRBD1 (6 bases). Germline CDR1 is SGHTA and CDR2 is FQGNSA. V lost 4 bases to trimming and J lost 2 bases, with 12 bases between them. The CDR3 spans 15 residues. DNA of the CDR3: TGTGCCAGCAGCTACACCGGGACAACCTACAATGAGCAGTTCTTC. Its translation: CASSYTGTTYNEQFF.

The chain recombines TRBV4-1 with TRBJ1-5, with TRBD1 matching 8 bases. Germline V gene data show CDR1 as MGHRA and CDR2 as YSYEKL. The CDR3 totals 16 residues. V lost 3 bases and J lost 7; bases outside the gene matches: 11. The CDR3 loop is CASSQYPGQANQPQHF. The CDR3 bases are TGCGCCAGCAGCCAGTATCCGGGACAGGCGAACCAGCCCCAGCATTTT.

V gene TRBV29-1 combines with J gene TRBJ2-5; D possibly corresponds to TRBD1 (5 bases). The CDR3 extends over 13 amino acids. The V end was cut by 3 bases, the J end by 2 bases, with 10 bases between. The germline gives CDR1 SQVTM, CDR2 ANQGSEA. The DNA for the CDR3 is TGCAGCGTTGATAGGGGAACTCAAGAGACCCAGTACTTC. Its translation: CSVDRGTQETQYF. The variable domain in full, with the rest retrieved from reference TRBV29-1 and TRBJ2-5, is SAVISQKPSRDICQRGTSLTIQCQVDSQVTMMFWYRQQPGQSLTLIATANQGSEATYESGFVIDKFPISRPNLTFSTLTVSNMSPEDSSIYLCSVDRGTQETQYFGPGTRLLVL.

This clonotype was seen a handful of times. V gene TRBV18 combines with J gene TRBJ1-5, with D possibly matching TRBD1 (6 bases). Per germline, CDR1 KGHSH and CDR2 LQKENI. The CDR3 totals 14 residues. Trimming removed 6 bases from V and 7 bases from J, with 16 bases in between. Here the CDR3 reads CASSPAPGGQPQHF. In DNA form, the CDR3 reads TGTGCCAGCTCTCCGGCCCCGGGGGGCCAGCCCCAGCATTTT.

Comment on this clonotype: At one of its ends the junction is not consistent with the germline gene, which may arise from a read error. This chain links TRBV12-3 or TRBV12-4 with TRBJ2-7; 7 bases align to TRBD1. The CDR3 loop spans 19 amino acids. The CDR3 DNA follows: TGTGCCAGCAGATTAGACCCCAATCTCGGGACAGCGAGCTCCTACGAGCAGTACTTC. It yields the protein CASRLDPNLGTASSYEQYF.

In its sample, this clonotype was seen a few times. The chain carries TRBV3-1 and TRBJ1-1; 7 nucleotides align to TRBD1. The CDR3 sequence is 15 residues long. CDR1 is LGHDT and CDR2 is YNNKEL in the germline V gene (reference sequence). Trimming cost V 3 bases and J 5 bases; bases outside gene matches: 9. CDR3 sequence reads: CASSQYRGRLTEAFF. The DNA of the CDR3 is TGTGCCAGCAGCCAGTACAGGGGAAGGTTAACTGAAGCTTTCTTT.

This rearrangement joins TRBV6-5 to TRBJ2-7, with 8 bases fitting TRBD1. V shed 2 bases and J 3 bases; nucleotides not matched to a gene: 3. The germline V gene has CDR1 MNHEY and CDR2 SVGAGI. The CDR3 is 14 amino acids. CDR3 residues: CASSYAGTGYEQYF. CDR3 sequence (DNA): TGTGCCAGCAGTTACGCCGGGACAGGCTACGAGCAGTACTTC.

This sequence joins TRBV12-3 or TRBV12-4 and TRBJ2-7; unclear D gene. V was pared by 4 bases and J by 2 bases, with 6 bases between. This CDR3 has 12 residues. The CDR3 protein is CASSSSPYEQYF. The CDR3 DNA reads TGTGCCAGCAGTTCCTCCCCCTACGAGCAGTACTTC.

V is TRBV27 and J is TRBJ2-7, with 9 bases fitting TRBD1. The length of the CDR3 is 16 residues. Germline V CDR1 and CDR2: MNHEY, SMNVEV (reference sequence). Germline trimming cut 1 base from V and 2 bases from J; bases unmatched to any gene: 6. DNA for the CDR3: TGTGCCAGCAGTTTATTGACGGGACAGGGCCCCTACGAGCAGTACTTC. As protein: CASSLLTGQGPYEQYF.

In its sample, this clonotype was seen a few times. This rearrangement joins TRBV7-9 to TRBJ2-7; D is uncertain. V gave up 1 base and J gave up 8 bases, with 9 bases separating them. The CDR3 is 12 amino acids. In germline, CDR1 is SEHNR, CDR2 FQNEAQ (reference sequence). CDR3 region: CASSLDSGKQYF. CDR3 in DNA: TGTGCCAGCAGCTTAGATTCTGGGAAGCAGTACTTC.

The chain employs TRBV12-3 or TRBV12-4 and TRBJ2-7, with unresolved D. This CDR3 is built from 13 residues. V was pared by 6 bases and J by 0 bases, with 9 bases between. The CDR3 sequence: CASRFSASYEQYF. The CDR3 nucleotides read TGTGCCAGCAGATTCAGTGCCTCCTACGAGCAGTACTTC.

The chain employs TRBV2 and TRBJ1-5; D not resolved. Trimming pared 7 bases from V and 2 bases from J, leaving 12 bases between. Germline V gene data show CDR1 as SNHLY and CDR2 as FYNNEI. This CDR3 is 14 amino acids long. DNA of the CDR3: TGTGCCAGCATTGTGGGTCCGGGCAATCAGCCCCAGCATTTT. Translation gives CASIVGPGNQPQHF. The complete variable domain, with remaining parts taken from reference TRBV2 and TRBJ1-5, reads EPEVTQTPSHQVTQMGQEVILRCVPISNHLYFYWYRQILGQKVEFLVSFYNNEISEKSEIFDDQFSVERPDGSNFTLKIRSTKLEDSAMYFCASIVGPGNQPQHFGDGTRLSIL.

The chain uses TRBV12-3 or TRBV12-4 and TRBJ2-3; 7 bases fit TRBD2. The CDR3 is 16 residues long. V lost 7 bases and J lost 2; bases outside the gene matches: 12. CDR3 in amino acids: CASNLRVAGITDTQYF. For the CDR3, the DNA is TGTGCCAGCAACTTGAGGGTAGCGGGCATCACAGATACGCAGTATTTT.

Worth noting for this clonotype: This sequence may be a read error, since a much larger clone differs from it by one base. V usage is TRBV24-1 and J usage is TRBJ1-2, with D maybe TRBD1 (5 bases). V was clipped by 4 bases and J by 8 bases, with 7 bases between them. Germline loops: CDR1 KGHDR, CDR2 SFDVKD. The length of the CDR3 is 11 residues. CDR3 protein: CATSERGGYTF. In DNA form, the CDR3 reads TGTGCCACCAGTGAGAGGGGCGGCTACACCTTC.

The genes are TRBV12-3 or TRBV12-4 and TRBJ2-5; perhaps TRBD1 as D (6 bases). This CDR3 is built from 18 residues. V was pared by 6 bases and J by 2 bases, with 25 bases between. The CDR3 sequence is CASRYQLIYRAPQETQYF. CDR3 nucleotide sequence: TGTGCCAGCAGATATCAACTCATATACAGGGCCCCTCAAGAGACCCAGTACTTC.

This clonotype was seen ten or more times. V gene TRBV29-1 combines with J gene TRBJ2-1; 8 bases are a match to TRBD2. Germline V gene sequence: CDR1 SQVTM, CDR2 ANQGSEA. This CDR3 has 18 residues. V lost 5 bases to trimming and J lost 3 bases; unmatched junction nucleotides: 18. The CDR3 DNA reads TGCAGCGTTTTTCTTGCATTTAGCGGGAAGGTTAACTACAATGAGCAGTTCTTC. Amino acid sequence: CSVFLAFSGKVNYNEQFF.